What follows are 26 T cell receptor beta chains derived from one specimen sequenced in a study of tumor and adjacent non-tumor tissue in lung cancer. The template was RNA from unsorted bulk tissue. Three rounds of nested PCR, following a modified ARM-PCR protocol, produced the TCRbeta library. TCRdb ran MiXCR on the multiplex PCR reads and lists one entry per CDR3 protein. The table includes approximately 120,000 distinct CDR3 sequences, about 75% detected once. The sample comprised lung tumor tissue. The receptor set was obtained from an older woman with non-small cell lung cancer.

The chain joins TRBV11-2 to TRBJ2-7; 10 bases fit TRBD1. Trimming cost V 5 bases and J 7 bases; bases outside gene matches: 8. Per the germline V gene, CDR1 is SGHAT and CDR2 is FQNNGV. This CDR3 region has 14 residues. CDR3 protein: CASSQDRTGGEQYF. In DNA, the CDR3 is TGTGCCAGCAGCCAGGACAGGACAGGGGGAGAGCAGTACTTC.

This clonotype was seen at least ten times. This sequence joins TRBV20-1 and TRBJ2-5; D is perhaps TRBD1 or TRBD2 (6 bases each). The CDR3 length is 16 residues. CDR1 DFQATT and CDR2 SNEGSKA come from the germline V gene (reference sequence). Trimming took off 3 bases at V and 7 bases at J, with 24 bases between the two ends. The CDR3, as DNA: TGCAGTGCTAGTGGGGGGACAAGGTCTTTTGGTGGGACCCAGTACTTC. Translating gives CSASGGTRSFGGTQYF.

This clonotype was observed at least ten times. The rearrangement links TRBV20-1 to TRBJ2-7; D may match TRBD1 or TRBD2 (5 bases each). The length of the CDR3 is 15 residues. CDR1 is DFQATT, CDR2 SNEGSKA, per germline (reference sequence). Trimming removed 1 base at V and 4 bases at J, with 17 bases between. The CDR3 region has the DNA TGCAGTGCTAGAGTTGGGGACGGAGTCGCGTACGAGCAGTACTTC. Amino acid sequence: CSARVGDGVAYEQYF.

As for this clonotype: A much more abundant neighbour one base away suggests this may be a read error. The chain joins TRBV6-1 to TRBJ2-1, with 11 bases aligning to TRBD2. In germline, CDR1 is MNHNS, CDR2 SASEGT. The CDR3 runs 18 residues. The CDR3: CVSSVRGTLAGGNNEQFF. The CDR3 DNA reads TGTGTCAGCAGTGTCCGGGGGACATTAGCGGGGGGGAACAATGAGCAGTTCTTC.

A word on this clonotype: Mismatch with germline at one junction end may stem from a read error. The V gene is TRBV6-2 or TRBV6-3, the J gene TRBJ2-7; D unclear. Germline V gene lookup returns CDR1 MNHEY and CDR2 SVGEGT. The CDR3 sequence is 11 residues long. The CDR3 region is CASSNSYEQYF. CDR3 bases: TGTGCCAGTAGCAATAGCTACGAACAGTACTTC.

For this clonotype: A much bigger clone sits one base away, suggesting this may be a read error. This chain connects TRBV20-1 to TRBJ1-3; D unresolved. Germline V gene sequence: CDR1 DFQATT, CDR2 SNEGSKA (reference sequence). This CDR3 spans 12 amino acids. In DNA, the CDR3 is TGCAGTGCTAGAGGCCCCCCAGACACCATATGTTTT. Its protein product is CSARGPPDTICF.

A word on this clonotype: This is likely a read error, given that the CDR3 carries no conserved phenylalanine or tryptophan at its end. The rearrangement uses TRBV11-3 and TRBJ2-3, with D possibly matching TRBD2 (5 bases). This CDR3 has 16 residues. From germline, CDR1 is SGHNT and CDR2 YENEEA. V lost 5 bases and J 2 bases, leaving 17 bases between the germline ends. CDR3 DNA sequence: TGTGCCAGCAGCCCCCGCCAGAAGGAGGTCACAGATACGCAGTATTCT. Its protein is CASSPRQKEVTDTQYS.

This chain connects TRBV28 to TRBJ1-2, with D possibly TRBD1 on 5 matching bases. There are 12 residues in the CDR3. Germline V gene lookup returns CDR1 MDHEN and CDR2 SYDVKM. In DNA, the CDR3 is TGTGCAGGGGAACGGAGTTTCTATGGCTACACCTTC. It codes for CAGERSFYGYTF.

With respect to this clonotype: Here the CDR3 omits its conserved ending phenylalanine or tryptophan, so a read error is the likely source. DNA for the CDR3: TGTGCCAGCAGGCCCGCAGGGCAGGGAGGTCATACGCAGTATCTT. This sequence encodes CASRPAGQGGHTQYL. The V and J genes are TRBV11-3 and TRBJ2-3, with D perhaps matching TRBD2 (6 bases). Trimming left V 6 bases short and J 7 bases short, with 20 bases between. CDR1 is SGHNT and CDR2 is YENEEA in the germline V gene. The CDR3 sequence is 15 residues long.

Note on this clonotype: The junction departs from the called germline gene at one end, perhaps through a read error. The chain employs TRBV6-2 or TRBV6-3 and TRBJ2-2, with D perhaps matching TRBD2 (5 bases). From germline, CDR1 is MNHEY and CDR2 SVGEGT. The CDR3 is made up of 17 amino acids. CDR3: CASIYTQQRANTGELFF. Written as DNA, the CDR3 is TGTGCCAGCATTTACACCCAACAGAGAGCCAACACCGGGGAGTTGTTTTTT.

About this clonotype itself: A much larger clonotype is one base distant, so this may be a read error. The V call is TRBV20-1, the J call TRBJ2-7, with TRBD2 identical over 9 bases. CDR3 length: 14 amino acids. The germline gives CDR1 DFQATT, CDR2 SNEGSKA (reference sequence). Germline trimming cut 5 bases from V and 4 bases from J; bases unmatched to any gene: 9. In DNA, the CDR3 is TGCAGTGCTGGGGAAAGCGGGGGGAAATACGAGCAGTACTTC. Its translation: CSAGESGGKYEQYF.

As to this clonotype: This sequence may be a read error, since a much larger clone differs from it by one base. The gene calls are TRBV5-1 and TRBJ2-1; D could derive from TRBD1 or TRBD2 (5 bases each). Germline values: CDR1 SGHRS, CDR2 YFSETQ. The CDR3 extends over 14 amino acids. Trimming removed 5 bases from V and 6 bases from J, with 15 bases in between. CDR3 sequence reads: CASSDGTWGNEQFF. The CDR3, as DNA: TGCGCCAGCAGTGATGGGACCTGGGGCAATGAGCAGTTCTTC.

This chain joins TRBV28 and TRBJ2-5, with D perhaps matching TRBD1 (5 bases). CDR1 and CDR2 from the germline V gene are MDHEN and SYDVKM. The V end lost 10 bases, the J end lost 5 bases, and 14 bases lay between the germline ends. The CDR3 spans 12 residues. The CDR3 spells CANIPGWETQYF. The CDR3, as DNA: TGTGCCAACATTCCAGGGTGGGAGACCCAGTACTTC.

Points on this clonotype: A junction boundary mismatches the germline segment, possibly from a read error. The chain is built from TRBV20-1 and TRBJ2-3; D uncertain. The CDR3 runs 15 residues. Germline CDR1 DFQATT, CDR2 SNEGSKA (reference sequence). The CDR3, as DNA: TGCAGTGACAGTGGTGAGAGAGGCGGCACAGATACTCAGTATTTT. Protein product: CSDSGERGGTDTQYF.

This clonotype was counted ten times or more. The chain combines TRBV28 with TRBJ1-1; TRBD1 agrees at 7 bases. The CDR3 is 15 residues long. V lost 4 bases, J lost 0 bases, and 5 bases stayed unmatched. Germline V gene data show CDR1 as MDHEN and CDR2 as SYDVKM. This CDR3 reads CASSSAGTVNTEAFF. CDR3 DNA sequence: TGTGCCAGCAGTTCAGCCGGGACAGTGAACACTGAAGCTTTCTTT. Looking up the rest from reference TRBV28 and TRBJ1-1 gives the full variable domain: DVKVTQSSRYLVKRTGEKVFLECVQDMDHENMFWYRQDPGLGLRLIYFSYDVKMKEKGDIPEGYSVSREKKERFSLILESASTNQTSMYLCASSSAGTVNTEAFFGQGTRLTVV.

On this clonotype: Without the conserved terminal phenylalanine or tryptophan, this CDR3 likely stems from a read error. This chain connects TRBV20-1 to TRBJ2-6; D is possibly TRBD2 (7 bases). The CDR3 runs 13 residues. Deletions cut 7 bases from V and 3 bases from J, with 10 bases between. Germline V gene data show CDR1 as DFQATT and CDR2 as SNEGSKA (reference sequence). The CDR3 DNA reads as TGCAGTGTGGGAGGGGGTGGGGCCAACGTCCTGACTCTC. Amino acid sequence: CSVGGGGANVLTL.

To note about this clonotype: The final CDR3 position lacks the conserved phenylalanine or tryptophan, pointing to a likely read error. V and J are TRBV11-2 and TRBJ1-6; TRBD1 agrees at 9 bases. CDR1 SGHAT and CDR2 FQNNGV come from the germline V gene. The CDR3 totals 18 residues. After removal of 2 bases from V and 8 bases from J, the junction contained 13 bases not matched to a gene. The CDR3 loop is CASSLTGSTGGLHSPLHI. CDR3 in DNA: TGTGCCAGCAGCTTAACGGGATCAACAGGGGGCCTTCATTCACCCCTCCACATT.

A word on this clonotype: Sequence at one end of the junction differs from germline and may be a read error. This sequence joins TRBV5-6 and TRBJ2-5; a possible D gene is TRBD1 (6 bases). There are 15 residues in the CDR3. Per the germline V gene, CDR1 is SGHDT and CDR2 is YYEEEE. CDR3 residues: CASRFTGISVETKYF. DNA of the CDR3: TGTGCCAGCAGGTTCACAGGGATCAGTGTAGAGACCAAGTACTTC.

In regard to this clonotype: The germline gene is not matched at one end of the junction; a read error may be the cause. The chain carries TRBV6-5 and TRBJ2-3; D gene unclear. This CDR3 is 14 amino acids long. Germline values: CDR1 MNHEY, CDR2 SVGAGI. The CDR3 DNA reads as TGTGCCAGCAATTACTCTCCTGGCACCTATATGCAGTATTTT. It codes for CASNYSPGTYMQYF.

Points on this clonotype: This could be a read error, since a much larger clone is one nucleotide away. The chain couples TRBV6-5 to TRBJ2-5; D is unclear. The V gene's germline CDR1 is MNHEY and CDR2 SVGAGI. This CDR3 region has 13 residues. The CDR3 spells CANSYAGRETQYF. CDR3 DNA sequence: TGTGCCAACAGTTATGCTGGAAGGGAGACCCAGTACTTC.

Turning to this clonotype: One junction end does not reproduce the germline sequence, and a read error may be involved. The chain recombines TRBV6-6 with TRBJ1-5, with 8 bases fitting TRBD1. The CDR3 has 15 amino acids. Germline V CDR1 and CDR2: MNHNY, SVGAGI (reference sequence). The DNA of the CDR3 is TGTACCAGCAGTGGTCCGGGACAGGTGAGTCAGCCACAGCATTTT. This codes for CTSSGPGQVSQPQHF.

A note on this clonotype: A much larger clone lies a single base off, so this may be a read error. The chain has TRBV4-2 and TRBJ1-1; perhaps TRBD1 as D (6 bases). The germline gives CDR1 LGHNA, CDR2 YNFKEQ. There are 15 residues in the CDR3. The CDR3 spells CDSSQDVQGPPEAFF. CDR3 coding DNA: TGTGACAGCAGCCAAGATGTTCAGGGGCCCCCTGAAGCTTTCTTT.

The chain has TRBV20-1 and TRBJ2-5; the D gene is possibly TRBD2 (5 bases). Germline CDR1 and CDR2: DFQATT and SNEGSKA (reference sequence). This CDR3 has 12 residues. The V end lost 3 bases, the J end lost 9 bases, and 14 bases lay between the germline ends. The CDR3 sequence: CSARDSSQPQYF. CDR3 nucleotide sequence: TGCAGTGCTAGGGACTCCTCCCAGCCCCAGTACTTC.

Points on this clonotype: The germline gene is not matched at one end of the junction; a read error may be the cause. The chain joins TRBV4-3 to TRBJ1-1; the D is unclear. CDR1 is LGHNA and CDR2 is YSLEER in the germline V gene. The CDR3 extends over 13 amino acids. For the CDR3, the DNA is TGCGCCAGCAGCCAAGATAAAGGCGGTGAAGGTTTCTTT. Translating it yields CASSQDKGGEGFF.

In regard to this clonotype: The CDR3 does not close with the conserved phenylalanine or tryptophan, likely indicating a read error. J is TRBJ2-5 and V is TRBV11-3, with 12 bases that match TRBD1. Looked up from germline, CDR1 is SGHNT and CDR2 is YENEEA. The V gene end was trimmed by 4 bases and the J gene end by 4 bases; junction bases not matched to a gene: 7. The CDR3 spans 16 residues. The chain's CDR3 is CASSSEGTGGLETQYS. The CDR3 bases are TGTGCCAGCAGCTCCGAAGGGACAGGGGGCTTAGAGACCCAGTACTCC.

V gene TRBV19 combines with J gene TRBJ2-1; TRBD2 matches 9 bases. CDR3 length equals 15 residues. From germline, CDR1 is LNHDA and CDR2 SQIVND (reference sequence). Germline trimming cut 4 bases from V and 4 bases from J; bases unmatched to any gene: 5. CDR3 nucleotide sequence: TGTGCCAGTAGTACGGGACTAGCATTTTACAATGAGCAGTTCTTC. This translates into CASSTGLAFYNEQFF.